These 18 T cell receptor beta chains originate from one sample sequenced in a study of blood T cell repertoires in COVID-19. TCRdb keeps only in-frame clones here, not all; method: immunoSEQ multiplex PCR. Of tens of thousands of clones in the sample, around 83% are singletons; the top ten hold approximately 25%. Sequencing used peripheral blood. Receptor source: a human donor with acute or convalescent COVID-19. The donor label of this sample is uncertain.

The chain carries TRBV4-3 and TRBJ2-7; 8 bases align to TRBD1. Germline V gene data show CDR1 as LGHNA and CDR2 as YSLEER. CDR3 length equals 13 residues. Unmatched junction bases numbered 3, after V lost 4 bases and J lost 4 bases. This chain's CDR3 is CASSLRQGYEQYF. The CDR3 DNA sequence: TGCGCCAGCAGCCTACGACAGGGGTACGAGCAGTACTTC.

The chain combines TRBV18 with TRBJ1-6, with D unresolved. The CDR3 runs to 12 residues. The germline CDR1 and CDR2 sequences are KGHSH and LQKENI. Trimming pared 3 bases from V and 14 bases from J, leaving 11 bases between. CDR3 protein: CASSPFSGTLHF. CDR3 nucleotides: TGTGCCAGCTCACCCTTTAGCGGGACCCTCCACTTT. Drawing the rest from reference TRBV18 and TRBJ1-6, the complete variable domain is NAGVMQNPRHLVRRRGQEARLRCSPMKGHSHVYWYRQLPEEGLKFMVYLQKENIIDESGMPKERFSAEFPKEGPSILRIQQVVRGDSAAYFCASSPFSGTLHFGNGTRLTVT.

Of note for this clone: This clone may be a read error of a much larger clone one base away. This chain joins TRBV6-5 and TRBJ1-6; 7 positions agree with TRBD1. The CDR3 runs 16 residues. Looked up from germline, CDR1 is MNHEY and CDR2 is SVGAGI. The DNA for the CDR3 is TGTGCCAGCAGTTCGGGACAGCGCTCCTATAATCCACCCCTCCACTTT. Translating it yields CASSSGQRSYNPPLHF.

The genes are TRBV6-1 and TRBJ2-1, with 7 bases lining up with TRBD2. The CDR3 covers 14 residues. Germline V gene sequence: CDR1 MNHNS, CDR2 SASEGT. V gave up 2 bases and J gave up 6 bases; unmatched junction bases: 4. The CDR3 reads CASSEPTSPNEQFF. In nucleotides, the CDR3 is TGTGCCAGCAGTGAACCGACTAGCCCCAATGAGCAGTTCTTC.

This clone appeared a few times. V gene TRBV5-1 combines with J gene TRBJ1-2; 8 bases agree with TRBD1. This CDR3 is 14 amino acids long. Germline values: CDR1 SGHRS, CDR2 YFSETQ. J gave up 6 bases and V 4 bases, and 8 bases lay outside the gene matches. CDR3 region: CASSSRDRRDGYTF. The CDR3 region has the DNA TGCGCCAGCAGCAGCCGGGACAGGAGAGATGGCTACACCTTC.

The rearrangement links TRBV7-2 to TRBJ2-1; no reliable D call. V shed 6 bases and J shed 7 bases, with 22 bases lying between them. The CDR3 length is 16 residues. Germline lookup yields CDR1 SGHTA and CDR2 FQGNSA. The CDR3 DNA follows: TGTGCCAGCAGTTTTCACCCAGGAAAGATTGGGAATGAGCAGTTCTTC. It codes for CASSFHPGKIGNEQFF.

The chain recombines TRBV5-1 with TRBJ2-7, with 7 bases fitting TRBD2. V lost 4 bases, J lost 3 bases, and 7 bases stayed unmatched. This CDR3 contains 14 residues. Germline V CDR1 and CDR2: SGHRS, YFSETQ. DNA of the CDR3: TGCGCCAGCAGCCCGGGGACTATAAGCTACGAGCAGTACTTC. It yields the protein CASSPGTISYEQYF.

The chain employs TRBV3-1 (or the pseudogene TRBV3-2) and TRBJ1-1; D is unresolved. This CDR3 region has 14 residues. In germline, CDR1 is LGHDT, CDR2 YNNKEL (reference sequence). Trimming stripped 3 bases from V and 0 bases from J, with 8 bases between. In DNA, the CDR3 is TGTGCCAGCAGCCACCGGGGAATGAACACTGAAGCTTTCTTT. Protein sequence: CASSHRGMNTEAFF.

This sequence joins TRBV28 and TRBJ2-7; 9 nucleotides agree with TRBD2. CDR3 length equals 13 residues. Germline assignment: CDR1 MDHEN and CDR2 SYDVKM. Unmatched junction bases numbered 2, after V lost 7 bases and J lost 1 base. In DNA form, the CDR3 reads TGTGCCAGCACTAGCGGGACTTCCTACGAGCAGTACTTC. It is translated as CASTSGTSYEQYF.

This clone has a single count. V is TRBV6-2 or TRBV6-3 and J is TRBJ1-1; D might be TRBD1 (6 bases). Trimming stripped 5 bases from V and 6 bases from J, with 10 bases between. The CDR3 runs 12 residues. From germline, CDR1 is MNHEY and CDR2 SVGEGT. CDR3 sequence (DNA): TGTGCCAGCAGTGTACAGGGCCCTGAAGCTTTCTTT. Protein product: CASSVQGPEAFF.

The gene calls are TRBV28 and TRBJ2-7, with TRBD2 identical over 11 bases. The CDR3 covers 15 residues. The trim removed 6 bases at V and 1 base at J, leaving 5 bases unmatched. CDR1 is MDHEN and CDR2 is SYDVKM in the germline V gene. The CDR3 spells CASSLIAGGSYEQYF. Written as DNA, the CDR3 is TGTGCCAGCAGCTTAATAGCGGGAGGGTCCTACGAGCAGTACTTC.

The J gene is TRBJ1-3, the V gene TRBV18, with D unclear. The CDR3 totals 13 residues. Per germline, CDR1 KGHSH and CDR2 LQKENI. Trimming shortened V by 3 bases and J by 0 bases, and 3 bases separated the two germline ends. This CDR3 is CASSPNSGNTIYF. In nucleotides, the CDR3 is TGTGCCAGCTCACCCAACTCTGGAAACACCATATATTTT.

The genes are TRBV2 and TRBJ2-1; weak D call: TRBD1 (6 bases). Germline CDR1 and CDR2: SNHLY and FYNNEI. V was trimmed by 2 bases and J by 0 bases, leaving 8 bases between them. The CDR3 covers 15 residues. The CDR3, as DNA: TGTGCCAGCAGTGAAAGGGACATCTCCTACAATGAGCAGTTCTTC. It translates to CASSERDISYNEQFF.

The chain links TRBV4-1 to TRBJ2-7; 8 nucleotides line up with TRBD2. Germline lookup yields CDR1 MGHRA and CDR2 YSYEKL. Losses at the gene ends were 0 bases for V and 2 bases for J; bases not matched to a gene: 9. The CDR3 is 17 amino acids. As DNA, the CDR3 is TGCGCCAGCAGCCAAGAGAGTAGCGGGGTTGTTCCCTACGAGCAGTACTTC. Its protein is CASSQESSGVVPYEQYF.

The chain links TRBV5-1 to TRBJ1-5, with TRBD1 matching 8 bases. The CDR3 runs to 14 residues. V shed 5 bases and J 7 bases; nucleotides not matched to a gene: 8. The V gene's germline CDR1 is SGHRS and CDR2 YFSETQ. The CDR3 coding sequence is TGCGCCAGCAGACCGGACAGGGAGGGCCAGCCCCAGCATTTT. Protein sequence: CASRPDREGQPQHF.

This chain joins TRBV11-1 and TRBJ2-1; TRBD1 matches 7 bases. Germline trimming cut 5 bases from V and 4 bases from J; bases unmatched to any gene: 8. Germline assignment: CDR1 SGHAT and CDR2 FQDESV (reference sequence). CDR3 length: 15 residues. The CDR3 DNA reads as TGTGCCAGCAGCCGACAGGGTCATGGATACAATGAGCAGTTCTTC. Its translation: CASSRQGHGYNEQFF.

The CDR3 region is CASSEARTGGSDTF. DNA of the CDR3: TGTGCCAGCAGTGAAGCGCGGACAGGGGGCTCTGACACCTTC. The J gene is TRBJ1-2, the V gene TRBV2; TRBD1 matches at 11 bases. V lost 0 bases and J lost 12; bases outside the gene matches: 6. The CDR3 consists of 14 residues. Germline loops: CDR1 SNHLY, CDR2 FYNNEI.

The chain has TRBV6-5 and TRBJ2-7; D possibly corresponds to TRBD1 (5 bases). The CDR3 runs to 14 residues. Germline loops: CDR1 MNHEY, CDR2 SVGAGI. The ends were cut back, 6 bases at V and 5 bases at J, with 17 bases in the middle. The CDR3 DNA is TGTGCCAGCAGGACCCCGACAGTAACCGACGAGCAGTACTTC. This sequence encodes CASRTPTVTDEQYF.